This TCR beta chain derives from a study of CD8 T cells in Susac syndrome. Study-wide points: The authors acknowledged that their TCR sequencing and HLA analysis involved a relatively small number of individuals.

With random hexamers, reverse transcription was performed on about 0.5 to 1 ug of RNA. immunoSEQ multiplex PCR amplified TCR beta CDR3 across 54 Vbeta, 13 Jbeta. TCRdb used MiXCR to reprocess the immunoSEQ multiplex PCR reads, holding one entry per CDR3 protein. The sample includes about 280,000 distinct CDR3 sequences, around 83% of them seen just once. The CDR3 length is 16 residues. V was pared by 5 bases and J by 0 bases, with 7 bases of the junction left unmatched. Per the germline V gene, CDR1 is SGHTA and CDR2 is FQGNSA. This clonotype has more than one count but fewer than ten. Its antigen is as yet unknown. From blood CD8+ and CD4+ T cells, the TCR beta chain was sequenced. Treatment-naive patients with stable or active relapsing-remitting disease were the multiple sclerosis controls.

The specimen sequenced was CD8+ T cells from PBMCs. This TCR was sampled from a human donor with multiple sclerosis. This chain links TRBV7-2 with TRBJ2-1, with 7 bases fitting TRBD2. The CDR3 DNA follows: TGTGCCAGCAGCATTACTAGCGTTGGCTCCTACAATGAGCAGTTCTTC. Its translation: CASSITSVGSYNEQFF.